This T cell receptor (beta chain) was captured by sequencing in a study of OX40 agonist ivuxolimab in advanced cancers. About the research overall: Having had anti-PD-1, anti-PD-L1 or anti-CTLA-4 therapy before was allowed, and roughly 40% had some.

The CDR3 length is 16 residues. V shed 5 bases and J shed 1 base, with 14 bases lying between them. Germline V gene lookup returns CDR1 SGHAT and CDR2 FQNNGV. Measured with immunoSEQ multiplex PCR; TCRdb has only the in-frame clones, and not every one. The data show 48,000 or so clones, roughly 81% seen once. Baseline, cycle 4 day 1, and cycle 7 day 1 were the blood sampling points. V and J are TRBV11-2 and TRBJ1-4; D might be TRBD1 (5 bases). This TCR was recovered from an adult with an advanced solid tumor such as melanoma, head and neck, liver or kidney cancer. The sample was CD4+ or CD8+ T cells sorted from blood, taken in a trial of the OX40 agonist ivuxolimab. This chain's CDR3 is CASSQVTGETNEKLFF. Written as DNA, the CDR3 is TGTGCCAGCAGCCAAGTAACAGGAGAAACTAATGAAAAACTGTTTTTT.